The text below deals with one TCR beta chain. What it binds is unknown. The sample is drawn from a study of graft-versus-host responses after intestinal transplantation. This table comes from immunoSEQ multiplex PCR, and its TCRdb copy is limited to in-frame clones, with some not included. This table has 90,000 to 130,000 clones, around 93% appearing once. This CDR3 comprises 18 residues. From germline, CDR1 is SGHVS and CDR2 FNYEAQ. V was trimmed by 4 bases and J by 8 bases, leaving 28 bases between them. Study outcomes and limitations: The marrow of recipients harbored GvH clones, and ileum or blood showed some of them first.

This TCR came from a human donor who received an intestinal transplant. Sample: unstimulated CD8+ T cells sorted from spleen or lymph node cells, taken before intestinal transplant. The chain has TRBV7-6 and TRBJ2-3; D possibly corresponds to TRBD2 (6 bases). The CDR3 DNA is TGTGCCAGCAGCTCGAACCCTACTGGGCAGCGGGTCCTAGGTACGCAGTATTTT. Amino acids: CASSSNPTGQRVLGTQYF.